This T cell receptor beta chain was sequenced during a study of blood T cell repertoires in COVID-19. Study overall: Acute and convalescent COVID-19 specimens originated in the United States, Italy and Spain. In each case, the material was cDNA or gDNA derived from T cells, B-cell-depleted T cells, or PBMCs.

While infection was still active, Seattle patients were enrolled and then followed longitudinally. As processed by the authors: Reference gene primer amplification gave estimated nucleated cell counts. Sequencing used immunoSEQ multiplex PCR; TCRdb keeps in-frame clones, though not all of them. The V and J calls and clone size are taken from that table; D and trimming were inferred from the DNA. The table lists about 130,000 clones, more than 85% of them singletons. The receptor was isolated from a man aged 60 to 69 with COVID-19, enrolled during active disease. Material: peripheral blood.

The CDR3 DNA reads TGTGCTAGTGGTTTACACGGGGAGCTGTTTTTT. Translating gives CASGLHGELFF. This chain joins TRBV12-5 and TRBJ2-2; D remains ambiguous. This CDR3 comprises 11 residues. Per germline, CDR1 LGHNT and CDR2 FRNRAP. The ends were cut back, 3 bases at V and 7 bases at J, with 3 bases in the middle.